One and the same sample provided the 22 T cell receptor beta chains below, sequenced in a study of PD-L1 blockade in urothelial cancer. This sample's time point: pretreatment peripheral blood. Repertoires were generated with immunoSEQ multiplex PCR, while TCRdb's copy carries only in-frame clones and drops some. The table lists some 74,000 clones, around four fifths of them singletons. Sequencing was performed on PBMCs, taken around atezolizumab (anti-PD-L1) treatment. These receptor sequences come from a man in his forties or fifties with urothelial cancer.

The DNA of the CDR3 is TGCGCCAGCAGCTATCTAGGAGGGTCAACCGGGGAGCTGTTTTTT. The encoded protein is CASSYLGGSTGELFF. The J gene is TRBJ2-2, the V gene TRBV4-1; TRBD2 might be the D (6 bases). Trimming took 5 bases from V and 5 from J, leaving 15 bases between them. CDR1 and CDR2 (germline): MGHRA, YSYEKL. The CDR3 consists of 15 residues.

This sequence joins TRBV30 and TRBJ2-7; 7 nucleotides match TRBD1. The germline gives CDR1 GTSNPN, CDR2 SVGIG (reference sequence). CDR3 length: 13 residues. J lost 5 bases, V lost 7 bases, and 11 bases had no gene match. The CDR3 coding sequence is TGTGCCTTCGACAGGGATGGGGTCCACGAGCAGTACTTC. As protein: CAFDRDGVHEQYF. Variable domain in full (rest from reference TRBV30 and TRBJ2-7): SQTIHQWPATLVQPVGSPLSLECTVEGTSNPNLYWYRQAAGRGLQLLFYSVGIGQISSEVPQNLSASRPQDRQFILSSKKLLLSDSGFYLCAFDRDGVHEQYFGPGTRLTVT.

The chain combines TRBV4-2 with TRBJ1-2; D unresolved. V gave up 1 base and J gave up 10 bases, with 10 bases separating them. The CDR3 sequence is 12 residues long. CDR1 and CDR2 (germline): LGHNA, YNFKEQ. CDR3 region: CASSQGQAVYTF. The CDR3 region has the DNA TGTGCCAGCAGCCAAGGCCAGGCCGTCTACACCTTC.

This chain joins TRBV5-1 and TRBJ1-3, with TRBD1 matching 7 bases. The ends lost 4 bases at V and 4 bases at J; junction bases unmatched: 5. In germline, CDR1 is SGHRS, CDR2 YFSETQ. The CDR3 consists of 14 residues. Here the CDR3 DNA reads TGCGCCAGCAGCCAGACAGGGACGGGAAACACCATATATTTT. Amino acids: CASSQTGTGNTIYF.

The V call is TRBV19, the J call TRBJ1-1; D remains ambiguous. V lost 5 bases and J lost 3, with 13 bases in between. The germline CDR1 and CDR2 sequences are LNHDA and SQIVND (reference sequence). The CDR3 runs to 14 residues. This CDR3 is CASSWIGLDTEAFF. CDR3 bases: TGTGCCAGTAGTTGGATAGGTCTAGACACTGAAGCTTTCTTT. The full variable domain, its missing parts supplied by reference TRBV19 and TRBJ1-1, is DGGITQSPKYLFRKEGQNVTLSCEQNLNHDAMYWYRQDPGQGLRLIYYSQIVNDFQKGDIAEGYSVSREKKESFPLTVTSAQKNPTAFYLCASSWIGLDTEAFFGQGTRLTVV.

The chain couples TRBV7-2 to TRBJ1-3; D possibly corresponds to TRBD1 (5 bases). The ends were cut back, 1 base at V and 4 bases at J, with 5 bases in the middle. The CDR3 has 13 residues. In germline, CDR1 is SGHTA, CDR2 FQGNSA. DNA of the CDR3: TGTGCCAGCAGCTTAGGACAGGGAAACACCATATATTTT. Its protein product is CASSLGQGNTIYF.

V is TRBV5-1 and J is TRBJ2-2; no reliable D call. Trimming removed 2 bases from V and 4 bases from J, with 6 bases in between. The germline V gene encodes CDR1 SGHRS and CDR2 YFSETQ. This CDR3 has 13 amino acids. The CDR3 protein is CASSFTATGELFF. CDR3 bases: TGCGCCAGCAGCTTTACAGCCACCGGGGAGCTGTTTTTT.

Turning to this clone: The junction does not match germline at one end; this may be a read error. The CDR3 here is CASSLSTGDGYTF. DNA for the CDR3: TGTGCCAGCAGTCTATCGACAGGGGATGGCTACACCTTC. The chain uses TRBV27 and TRBJ1-2; the match to TRBD1 covers 8 bases. The germline V gene has CDR1 MNHEY and CDR2 SMNVEV (reference sequence). The CDR3 has 13 amino acids.

For the CDR3, the DNA is TGTGCCACCAGCAGAGGACAGGAGGCCAACGTCCTGACTTTC. It specifies CATSRGQEANVLTF. This rearrangement joins TRBV15 to TRBJ2-6, with D possibly being TRBD1 (6 bases). V was cut by 1 base and J by 6 bases, with 7 bases left in between. The CDR3 is made up of 14 amino acids. CDR1 is LNHNV and CDR2 is YYDKDF in the germline V gene (reference sequence).

This clone was counted once. The rearrangement uses TRBV6-1 and TRBJ2-7; TRBD1 matches at 7 bases. V shed 6 bases and J 0 bases; nucleotides not matched to a gene: 5. Germline-derived CDR1 and CDR2 are MNHNS and SASEGT. This CDR3 comprises 14 residues. The CDR3 spells CASRPGQFSYEQYF. In DNA, the CDR3 is TGTGCCAGCAGGCCGGGACAGTTCTCCTACGAGCAGTACTTC.

The V gene is TRBV19, the J gene TRBJ1-5; D may be TRBD1 (5 bases). CDR1 and CDR2 from the germline V gene are LNHDA and SQIVND (reference sequence). The CDR3 has 14 amino acids. Trimming took off 3 bases at V and 7 bases at J, with 13 bases between the two ends. The CDR3 here is CASSMQGLGQPQHF. CDR3 nucleotide sequence: TGTGCCAGTAGTATGCAGGGTCTAGGACAGCCCCAGCATTTT.

The genes are TRBV28 and TRBJ1-4; D ambiguous. Trimming stripped 5 bases from V and 1 base from J, with 14 bases between. Germline CDR1 and CDR2: MDHEN and SYDVKM. The CDR3 extends over 16 amino acids. The CDR3 region is CASSGIGGETNEKLFF. The CDR3 region has the DNA TGTGCCAGCAGTGGGATAGGAGGAGAAACTAATGAAAAACTGTTTTTT.

This clone was observed a few times. The CDR3, as DNA: TGTGCCTGGGCGGGCTGGACAGGGGGCCATCGGTTCGAGCAGTACTTC. Translation gives CAWAGWTGGHRFEQYF. V usage is TRBV30 and J usage is TRBJ2-7, with 11 positions matching TRBD1. The CDR3 has 16 residues. V trimming: 5 bases; J trimming: 6 bases; junction bases outside the gene matches: 15. Per germline, CDR1 GTSNPN and CDR2 SVGIG (reference sequence).

The CDR3 coding sequence is TGTGCCTATCACAGGGGAACGAGAGGAAACACCATATATTTT. It translates to CAYHRGTRGNTIYF. The rearrangement joins TRBV30 to TRBJ1-3; the match to TRBD1 covers 7 bases. Germline V gene lookup returns CDR1 GTSNPN and CDR2 SVGIG (reference sequence). The V segment lost 7 bases and the J segment 4 bases; nucleotides outside the gene matches: 10. The CDR3 runs to 14 residues. Using reference TRBV30 and TRBJ1-3 for the parts outside the CDR3, the full variable domain is SQTIHQWPATLVQPVGSPLSLECTVEGTSNPNLYWYRQAAGRGLQLLFYSVGIGQISSEVPQNLSASRPQDRQFILSSKKLLLSDSGFYLCAYHRGTRGNTIYFGEGSWLTVV.

The chain recombines TRBV28 with TRBJ2-2; 9 bases match TRBD1. The CDR3 is 17 amino acids. Germline assignment: CDR1 MDHEN and CDR2 SYDVKM. V dropped 3 bases and J dropped 3; count of bases not matched to a gene: 8. CDR3 protein: CASSFYHRGLDTGELFF. DNA for the CDR3: TGTGCCAGCAGTTTTTACCACAGGGGGCTAGACACCGGGGAGCTGTTTTTT.

V gene TRBV5-1 combines with J gene TRBJ1-3, with D unresolved. The CDR3 sequence is 14 residues long. Germline CDR1 and CDR2: SGHRS and YFSETQ. Trimming left V 3 bases short and J 0 bases short, with 7 bases between. In DNA form, the CDR3 reads TGCGCCAGCAGCTCACACCCCTCTGGAAACACCATATATTTT. Its translation: CASSSHPSGNTIYF. The full variable domain, in which reference TRBV5-1 and TRBJ1-3 provide the parts outside the CDR3, is KAGVTQTPRYLIKTRGQQVTLSCSPISGHRSVSWYQQTPGQGLQFLFEYFSETQRNKGNFPGRFSGRQFSNSRSEMNVSTLELGDSALYLCASSSHPSGNTIYFGEGSWLTVV.

This chain joins TRBV5-6 and TRBJ2-2; 8 bases agree with TRBD2. The V segment lost 0 bases and the J segment 2 bases; nucleotides outside the gene matches: 3. CDR3 length: 16 residues. Germline assignment: CDR1 SGHDT and CDR2 YYEEEE. The DNA of the CDR3 is TGTGCCAGCAGCTTGGCGGGGGGGTTTAACACCGGGGAGCTGTTTTTT. Its translation: CASSLAGGFNTGELFF. Full variable domain (missing parts from reference TRBV5-6 and TRBJ2-2): DAGVTQSPTHLIKTRGQQVTLRCSPKSGHDTVSWYQQALGQGPQFIFQYYEEEERQRGNFPDRFSGHQFPNYSSELNVNALLLGDSALYLCASSLAGGFNTGELFFGEGSRLTVL.

The chain uses TRBV5-1 and TRBJ2-1; 9 bases line up with TRBD1. The CDR3 covers 14 residues. Germline V gene lookup returns CDR1 SGHRS and CDR2 YFSETQ. With 9 bases clipped from V and 3 bases from J, the junction kept 7 bases outside the gene matches. CDR3: CATSETGGYNEQFF. The CDR3 bases are TGCGCCACCTCGGAGACAGGGGGCTACAATGAGCAGTTCTTC.

The V and J genes are TRBV11-2 and TRBJ2-1; TRBD2 aligns across 11 bases. CDR3 length: 15 amino acids. The trim removed 5 bases at V and 6 bases at J, leaving 6 bases unmatched. Germline V gene sequence: CDR1 SGHAT, CDR2 FQNNGV. The chain's CDR3 is CASSATSGSGNEQFF. CDR3 nucleotide sequence: TGTGCCAGCAGCGCCACTAGCGGGAGTGGCAATGAGCAGTTCTTC.

The chain links TRBV10-3 to TRBJ2-7, with a tentative D call TRBD1 (6 bases). This CDR3 region has 15 residues. Trimming stripped 0 bases from V and 0 bases from J, with 9 bases between. Per germline, CDR1 ENHRY and CDR2 SYGVKD. Here the CDR3 reads CAISESGGSSYEQYF. DNA of the CDR3: TGTGCCATCAGTGAGTCAGGGGGTTCCTCCTACGAGCAGTACTTC.

This chain uses TRBV5-1 with TRBJ2-3, with 10 positions matching TRBD2. Germline assignment: CDR1 SGHRS and CDR2 YFSETQ. This CDR3 region has 15 residues. The ends lost 4 bases at V and 6 bases at J; junction bases unmatched: 8. The chain's CDR3 is CASSRTSGLKDTQYF. The CDR3 nucleotides read TGCGCCAGCAGCAGGACTAGCGGTCTTAAGGATACGCAGTATTTT.

The chain couples TRBV12-5 to TRBJ1-2; tentatively, D is TRBD1 (5 bases). The CDR3 has 14 residues. Looked up from germline, CDR1 is LGHNT and CDR2 is FRNRAP. Trimming removed 1 base at V and 5 bases at J, with 11 bases between. In DNA form, the CDR3 reads TGTGCTAGTGGTTTGGCGGACATCAGATATGGCTACACCTTC. Protein: CASGLADIRYGYTF.